The 22 T cell receptor beta chains below were found in one sample sequenced in a study of T-cell memory formation after mild COVID-19. TCRdb re-called the 5' RACE reads through MiXCR, storing one row per CDR3 protein. The sample lists approximately 450,000 distinct CDR3 sequences, over 15% occurring once. Input material: PBMCs or a T cell subset sorted from them (not recorded which). The receptors derive from an adult woman who had mild COVID-19 (a few samples of this study predate the infection). Cell type and time point are not known.

This clonotype was observed a few times. The chain has TRBV24-1 and TRBJ1-5; 8 nucleotides agree with TRBD1. With V trimmed by 9 bases and J by 6 bases, 9 bases remained unmatched. CDR3 length: 14 residues. The V gene's germline CDR1 is KGHDR and CDR2 SFDVKD. The CDR3, as DNA: TGTGCCACCTCGACAGGGGCCTACTTTCAGCCCCAGCATTTT. It translates to CATSTGAYFQPQHF.

The V and J genes are TRBV18 and TRBJ1-2; perhaps TRBD1 as D (5 bases). Trimming took 0 bases from V and 0 from J, leaving 20 bases between them. Germline CDR1 reads KGHSH; CDR2 reads LQKENI. The length of the CDR3 is 19 residues. The CDR3 nucleotides are TGTGCCAGCTCACCACCGGGACCTTTCCTAAACTTAGCTAACTATGGCTACACCTTC. This codes for CASSPPGPFLNLANYGYTF.

This clonotype has only a few counts. The J gene is TRBJ1-2, the V gene TRBV4-2; D may be TRBD1 (5 bases). The germline gives CDR1 LGHNA, CDR2 YNFKEQ. The CDR3 runs 13 residues. The V and J ends lost 3 bases and 8 bases respectively, with 13 bases between them. CDR3 DNA: TGTGCCAGCAGCCAGGGGCAGGCCGGCGGCTACACCTTC. Protein sequence: CASSQGQAGGYTF.

This clonotype has a count of ten or more. The CDR3 DNA reads TGCAGTGCTAGCTGGCGGGAGCGCTACGAGCAGTACTTC. Protein product: CSASWRERYEQYF. The chain has TRBV20-1 and TRBJ2-7; TRBD2 agrees at 7 bases. Per germline, CDR1 DFQATT and CDR2 SNEGSKA (reference sequence). The CDR3 extends over 13 amino acids. V lost 3 bases, J lost 3 bases, and 5 bases stayed unmatched.

The chain has TRBV6-2 or TRBV6-3 and TRBJ1-2, with D maybe TRBD1 (5 bases). The CDR3 sequence is 17 residues long. The ends were cut back, 1 base at V and 2 bases at J, with 17 bases in the middle. Per the germline V gene, CDR1 is MNHEY and CDR2 is SVGEGT. CDR3 amino acids: CASSYWGVLETNYGYTF. CDR3 nucleotides: TGTGCCAGCAGTTACTGGGGCGTCCTGGAGACGAACTATGGCTACACCTTC.

This clonotype was counted between two and nine times. This chain links TRBV5-5 with TRBJ1-2, with D maybe TRBD1 (5 bases). Trimming cost V 2 bases and J 7 bases, with 24 bases left between them. CDR1 SGHKS and CDR2 YYEKEE come from the germline V gene (reference sequence). The CDR3 totals 17 residues. In DNA, the CDR3 is TGTGCCAGCAGCTTTCTGGGCAGCCCCCGGGGCTCAGCTGGCTACACCTTC. This translates into CASSFLGSPRGSAGYTF. Full variable domain (rest looked up from reference TRBV5-5 and TRBJ1-2): DAGVTQSPTHLIKTRGQQVTLRCSPISGHKSVSWYQQVLGQGPQFIFQYYEKEERGRGNFPDRFSARQFPNYSSELNVNALLLGDSALYLCASSFLGSPRGSAGYTFGSGTRLTVV.

The chain couples TRBV7-3 to TRBJ2-6; tentatively, D is TRBD1 or TRBD2 (5 bases each). Germline values: CDR1 SGHTA, CDR2 FQGTGA. This CDR3 comprises 17 residues. Trimming took 2 bases from V and 0 from J, leaving 11 bases between them. The CDR3 bases are TGTGCCAGCAGCTTAGAGGGGCCCAGCTCTGGGGCCAACGTCCTGACTTTC. Amino acid sequence: CASSLEGPSSGANVLTF.

The chain joins TRBV29-1 to TRBJ2-2; maybe TRBD1 (6 bases). Trimming cost V 7 bases and J 0 bases, with 15 bases left between them. CDR3 length: 15 amino acids. Germline-derived CDR1 and CDR2 are SQVTM and ANQGSEA. CDR3 DNA sequence: TGCAGCGCTTCAGGGGTTTACGCGAACACCGGGGAGCTGTTTTTT. Encoded protein: CSASGVYANTGELFF.

The V and J genes are TRBV15 and TRBJ2-3; 9 bases align to TRBD2. J gave up 6 bases and V 1 base, and 14 bases lay outside the gene matches. Germline assignment: CDR1 LNHNV and CDR2 YYDKDF (reference sequence). The CDR3 consists of 18 residues. The CDR3 DNA is TGTGCCACCAGCAGAGGACTGCGGGGGGGGCCGTCCACCGATACGCAGTATTTT. Protein sequence: CATSRGLRGGPSTDTQYF.

This chain links TRBV24-1 with TRBJ1-5, with D perhaps matching TRBD1 (5 bases). Germline loops: CDR1 KGHDR, CDR2 SFDVKD. Trimming pared 2 bases from V and 7 bases from J, leaving 20 bases between. This CDR3 has 17 residues. The CDR3 here is CATSDYHSRVSGQPQHF. The CDR3 nucleotides read TGTGCCACCAGTGATTACCACTCCAGGGTATCGGGGCAGCCCCAGCATTTT.

This clonotype was recorded many times. The rearrangement links TRBV7-2 to TRBJ1-3; no definite D call. The CDR3 length is 15 residues. Trimming removed 3 bases at V and 0 bases at J, with 9 bases between. Germline V lookup: CDR1 SGHTA, CDR2 FQGNSA. CDR3 bases: TGTGCCAGCAGCTTTGACGGATCCTCTGGAAACACCATATATTTT. It specifies CASSFDGSSGNTIYF.

This clonotype was seen a few times. J is TRBJ2-7 and V is TRBV23-1; TRBD2 matches 11 bases. TRBV23-1 belongs to the ORF category, with a function that is uncertain. V shed 2 bases, J shed 4 bases, and the junction held 22 bases outside the gene matches. This CDR3 has 21 amino acids. The CDR3, as DNA: TGCGCCAGCAGTCAACCAGACCCGGGACTAGCGGTCCTTAGTACCCCTTACGAGCAGTACTTC. This translates into CASSQPDPGLAVLSTPYEQYF.

This sequence joins TRBV4-1 and TRBJ2-3; perhaps TRBD2 as D (6 bases). CDR1 and CDR2 (germline): MGHRA, YSYEKL. V was shortened by 4 bases and J by 5 bases, with 7 bases between the two germline ends. The CDR3 spans 12 residues. This chain's CDR3 is CASSPGEDTQYF. CDR3 in DNA: TGCGCCAGCAGCCCGGGGGAAGATACGCAGTATTTT.

This clonotype was seen only a few times. The chain joins TRBV5-6 to TRBJ2-3, with a possible D match to TRBD2 (6 bases). The CDR3 is 12 residues long. The V end was cut by 1 base, the J end by 8 bases, with 8 bases between. The germline V gene has CDR1 SGHDT and CDR2 YYEEEE. The CDR3 nucleotides are TGTGCCAGCAGCTTGTTCGGGGGTACGCAGTATTTT. Protein sequence: CASSLFGGTQYF. Supplemented by reference TRBV5-6 and TRBJ2-3, the full variable domain reads DAGVTQSPTHLIKTRGQQVTLRCSPKSGHDTVSWYQQALGQGPQFIFQYYEEEERQRGNFPDRFSGHQFPNYSSELNVNALLLGDSALYLCASSLFGGTQYFGPGTRLTVL.

V is TRBV9 and J is TRBJ2-3; 8 positions agree with TRBD1. Germline V CDR1 and CDR2: SGDLS, YYNGEE. J lost 5 bases, V lost 4 bases, and 9 bases had no gene match. The CDR3 runs to 15 residues. The CDR3 sequence is CASSIGQGEGDTQYF. Written as DNA, the CDR3 is TGTGCCAGCAGCATCGGACAGGGTGAGGGAGATACGCAGTATTTT.

The table lists this clonotype with many counts. The chain employs TRBV5-5 and TRBJ1-6; D not certain. V was clipped by 2 bases and J by 7 bases, with 7 bases between them. The germline V gene has CDR1 SGHKS and CDR2 YYEKEE (reference sequence). The CDR3 totals 13 residues. CDR3 sequence: CASSLGWNSPLHF. In DNA, the CDR3 is TGTGCCAGCAGCTTAGGGTGGAATTCACCCCTCCACTTT. The full variable domain, completed using reference TRBV5-5 and TRBJ1-6, is DAGVTQSPTHLIKTRGQQVTLRCSPISGHKSVSWYQQVLGQGPQFIFQYYEKEERGRGNFPDRFSARQFPNYSSELNVNALLLGDSALYLCASSLGWNSPLHFGNGTRLTVT.

In this sample, this clonotype turned up a few times. One end of the junction varies from germline; a read error may be responsible. The CDR3 here is CASSLESGLETQYF. The CDR3 coding sequence is TGTGCTAGCAGCTTAGAATCAGGGCTGGAGACCCAGTACTTC. The chain combines TRBV7-7 with TRBJ2-5; maybe TRBD1 (5 bases). The CDR3 loop spans 14 amino acids. The germline V gene encodes CDR1 SSHAT and CDR2 FNYEAQ (reference sequence).

The chain has TRBV2 and TRBJ2-1; 8 bases are shared with TRBD2. The V gene end was trimmed by 3 bases and the J gene end by 0 bases; junction bases not matched to a gene: 13. Germline lookup yields CDR1 SNHLY and CDR2 FYNNEI. This CDR3 is built from 19 residues. CDR3 loop: CASSDQAGAPQVSYNEQFF. CDR3 DNA sequence: TGTGCCAGCAGTGACCAAGCGGGAGCACCCCAAGTCTCCTACAATGAGCAGTTCTTC.

The chain employs TRBV6-6 and TRBJ2-3; TRBD1 or TRBD2 may be the D gene (5 bases each). This CDR3 spans 14 amino acids. V was pared by 5 bases and J by 1 base, with 10 bases between. Germline V gene data show CDR1 as MNHNY and CDR2 as SVGAGI (reference sequence). Written as DNA, the CDR3 is TGTGCCAGCAGTAGGGGACGGGGCACAGATACGCAGTATTTT. It encodes CASSRGRGTDTQYF.

This clonotype was observed many times. J is TRBJ2-1 and V is TRBV24-1; D ambiguous. V was clipped by 2 bases and J by 3 bases, with 10 bases between them. CDR3 length: 15 amino acids. Germline-derived CDR1 and CDR2 are KGHDR and SFDVKD. CDR3 DNA sequence: TGTGCCACCAGTGATTCTCTCGCCGGCTACAATGAGCAGTTCTTC. Protein sequence: CATSDSLAGYNEQFF.

The table lists this clonotype with a count of one. The DNA of the CDR3 is TGTGCCAGCTCACCCCAACGTTTGGGGGGGACTGAAGCTTTCTTT. It yields the protein CASSPQRLGGTEAFF. The chain links TRBV18 to TRBJ1-1; maybe TRBD1 (5 bases). Trimming left V 3 bases short and J 5 bases short, with 16 bases between. This CDR3 spans 15 amino acids. CDR1 KGHSH and CDR2 LQKENI come from the germline V gene.

This clonotype was observed a handful of times. The chain links TRBV7-9 to TRBJ2-5; 8 bases are a match to TRBD1. This CDR3 has 18 residues. From germline, CDR1 is SEHNR and CDR2 FQNEAQ (reference sequence). The trim removed 5 bases at V and 4 bases at J, leaving 18 bases unmatched. In nucleotides, the CDR3 is TGTGCCAGCAGCCTTCGACAGGGGCAGGGGTTCGGGAGAGAGACCCAGTACTTC. This codes for CASSLRQGQGFGRETQYF.